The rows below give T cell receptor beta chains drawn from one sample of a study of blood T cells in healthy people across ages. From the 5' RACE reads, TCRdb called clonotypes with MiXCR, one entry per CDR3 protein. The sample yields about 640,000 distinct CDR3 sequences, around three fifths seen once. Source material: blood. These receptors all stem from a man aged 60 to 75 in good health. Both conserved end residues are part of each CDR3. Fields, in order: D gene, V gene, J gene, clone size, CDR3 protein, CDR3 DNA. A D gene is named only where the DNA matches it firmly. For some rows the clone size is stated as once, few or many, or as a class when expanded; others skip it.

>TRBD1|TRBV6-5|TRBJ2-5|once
CASRAATGIGETQYF
TGCGCCAGCAGAGCCGCGACAGGGATAGGAGAGACCCAGTACTTC
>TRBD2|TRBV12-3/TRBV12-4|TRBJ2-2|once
CASRPLGGGTPTGELFF
TGTGCCAGCAGGCCACTCGGCGGGGGGACACCCACCGGGGAGCTGTTTTTT
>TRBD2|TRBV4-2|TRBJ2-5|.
CASSLGTSGPEETQYF
TGTGCCAGCAGCCTCGGGACTAGCGGGCCCGAAGAGACCCAGTACTTC
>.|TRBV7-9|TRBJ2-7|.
CASSLVPPPYEQYF
TGTGCCAGCAGCTTAGTTCCACCACCCTACGAGCAGTACTTC
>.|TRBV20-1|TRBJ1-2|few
CSATPRDYGYTF
TGCAGTGCTACCCCCAGGGACTATGGCTACACCTTC
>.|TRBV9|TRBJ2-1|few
CASSAGRGPRNEQFF
TGTGCCAGCAGCGCTGGTCGGGGGCCCCGCAATGAGCAGTTCTTC
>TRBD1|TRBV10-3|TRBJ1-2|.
CAISGDRDNYGYTF
TGTGCCATCAGTGGGGACAGAGACAACTATGGCTACACCTTC
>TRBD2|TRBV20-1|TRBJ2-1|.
CSARGGGGGENEQFF
TGCAGTGCTAGAGGCGGCGGCGGGGGGGAGAATGAGCAGTTCTTC
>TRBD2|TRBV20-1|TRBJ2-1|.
CSARRAGLLNNEQFF
TGCAGTGCTAGACGAGCGGGACTACTAAACAATGAGCAGTTCTTC
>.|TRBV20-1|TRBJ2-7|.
CSGAGAAYEQYF
TGCAGTGGCGCGGGGGCAGCCTACGAGCAGTACTTC
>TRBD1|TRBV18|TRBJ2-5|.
CASSPLPGQGTAQYF
TGTGCCAGCTCACCACTTCCGGGACAGGGTACGGCGCAGTACTTC
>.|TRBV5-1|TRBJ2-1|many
CASSLLSSYNEQFF
TGCGCCAGCAGCTTGCTCAGTTCCTACAATGAGCAGTTCTTC
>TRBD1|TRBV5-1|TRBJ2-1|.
CASSFTGGNYNEQFF
TGCGCCAGCAGCTTCACAGGGGGCAACTACAATGAGCAGTTCTTC
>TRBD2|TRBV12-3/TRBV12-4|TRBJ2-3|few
CASSWAGVDTQYF
TGTGCCAGCAGTTGGGCGGGGGTAGATACGCAGTATTTT
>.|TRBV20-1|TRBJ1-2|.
CSARGRVDGYTF
TGCAGTGCTAGGGGCAGGGTCGATGGCTACACCTTC
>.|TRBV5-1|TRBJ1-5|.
CASSPTGHNQPQHF
TGCGCCAGCAGTCCTACAGGGCACAATCAGCCCCAGCATTTT
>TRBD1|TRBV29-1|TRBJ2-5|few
CSVLGTDQETQYF
TGCAGCGTCCTTGGGACAGACCAAGAGACCCAGTACTTC
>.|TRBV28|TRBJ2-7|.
CASSSPGLAEQYF
TGTGCCAGCAGTTCGCCCGGACTTGCCGAGCAGTACTTC
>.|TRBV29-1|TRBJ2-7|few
CSVPGQGLPYEQYF
TGCAGCGTCCCGGGGCAGGGCCTCCCCTACGAGCAGTACTTC
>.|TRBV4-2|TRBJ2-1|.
CASSLGVSAAYNEQFF
TGTGCCAGCAGCCTGGGCGTGTCCGCGGCCTACAATGAGCAGTTCTTC
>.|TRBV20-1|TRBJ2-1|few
CSASTTGLGDEQFF
TGCAGTGCTAGTACGACCGGATTGGGCGATGAGCAGTTCTTC
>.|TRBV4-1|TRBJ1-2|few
CASSPDSDYGYTF
TGCGCCAGCAGCCCGGACAGCGACTATGGCTACACCTTC
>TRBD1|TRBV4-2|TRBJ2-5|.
CASSQEKTGGAETQYF
TGTGCCAGCAGCCAAGAGAAGACAGGGGGCGCCGAGACCCAGTACTTC
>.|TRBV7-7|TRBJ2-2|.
CASSLRQFTGELFF
TGTGCCAGCAGCTTGCGGCAGTTCACCGGGGAGCTGTTTTTT
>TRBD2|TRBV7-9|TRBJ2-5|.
CASSLQAGAEETQYF
TGTGCCAGCAGCTTACAAGCGGGGGCCGAAGAGACCCAGTACTTC
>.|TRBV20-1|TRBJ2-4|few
CSASWERGQYF
TGCAGTGCTAGTTGGGAGAGGGGGCAGTACTTC
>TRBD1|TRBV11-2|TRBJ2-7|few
CASSWGQGAIYEQYF
TGTGCCAGCAGCTGGGGACAGGGGGCGATCTACGAGCAGTACTTC
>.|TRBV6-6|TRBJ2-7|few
CASSHRGGWTYEQYF
TGTGCCAGCAGTCACCGTGGAGGGTGGACCTACGAGCAGTACTTC
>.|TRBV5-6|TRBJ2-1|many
CASSLLRSNEQFF
TGTGCCAGCAGCTTGCTACGCAGCAATGAGCAGTTCTTC
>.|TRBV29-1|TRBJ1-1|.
CSAKAGANTEAFF
TGCAGCGCAAAGGCAGGGGCGAACACTGAAGCTTTCTTT
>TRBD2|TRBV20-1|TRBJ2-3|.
CSARPSGGADTQYF
TGCAGTGCTAGACCCAGCGGGGGGGCAGATACGCAGTATTTT
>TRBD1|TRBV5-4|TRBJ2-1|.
CASSLGGTGGVVEQFF
TGTGCCAGCAGCTTGGGTGGGACAGGGGGTGTAGTTGAGCAGTTCTTC
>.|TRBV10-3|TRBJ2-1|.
CATNTDWSQEQFF
TGTGCCACAAACACTGACTGGTCACAGGAGCAGTTCTTC
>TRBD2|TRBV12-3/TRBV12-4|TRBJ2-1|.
CASRPSGGLYNEQFF
TGTGCCAGCAGGCCTAGCGGGGGTCTCTACAATGAGCAGTTCTTC
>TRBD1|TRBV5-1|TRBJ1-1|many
CASSVGQGNTEAFF
TGCGCCAGCAGCGTGGGACAGGGGAACACTGAAGCTTTCTTT
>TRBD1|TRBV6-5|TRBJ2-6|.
CASSRAGGSLNVLTF
TGTGCCAGCAGTCGAGCAGGGGGCTCCCTCAACGTCCTGACTTTC
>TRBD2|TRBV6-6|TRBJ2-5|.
CASSRPGGGETQYF
TGTGCCAGCAGTCGGCCGGGGGGTGGAGAGACCCAGTACTTC
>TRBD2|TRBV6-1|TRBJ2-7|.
CASSGGGTSYEQYF
TGTGCCAGCAGTGGCGGGGGGACATCCTACGAGCAGTACTTC
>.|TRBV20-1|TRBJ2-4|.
CSATLGTAKSIQYF
TGCAGTGCCACCCTCGGGACCGCCAAAAGCATTCAGTACTTC
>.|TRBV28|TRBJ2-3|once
CASSLLGGGPRDTQYF
TGTGCCAGCAGTCTCCTGGGTGGGGGCCCCAGGGATACGCAGTATTTT
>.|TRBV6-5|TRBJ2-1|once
CAIRGSHNEQFF
TGTGCTATTCGTGGGTCACACAATGAGCAGTTCTTC
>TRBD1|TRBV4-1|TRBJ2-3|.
CASSEDRGKSTDTQYF
TGCGCCAGCAGCGAAGACAGGGGGAAAAGCACAGATACGCAGTATTTT
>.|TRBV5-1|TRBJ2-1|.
CASSLGNRADYNEQFF
TGCGCCAGCAGCTTGGGGAACAGGGCGGACTACAATGAGCAGTTCTTC
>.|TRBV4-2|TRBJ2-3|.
CASSQDLAPTDTQYF
TGTGCCAGCAGCCAAGATCTAGCGCCCACAGATACGCAGTATTTT
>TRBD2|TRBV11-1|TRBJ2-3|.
CASSPLAGPSDTQYF
TGTGCCAGCAGCCCACTAGCGGGGCCGTCAGATACGCAGTATTTT
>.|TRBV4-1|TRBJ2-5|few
CASSQDLGGHQETQYF
TGCGCCAGCAGCCAAGATCTTGGAGGACACCAAGAGACCCAGTACTTC
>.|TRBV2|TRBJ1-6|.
CASSERQAYNSPLHF
TGTGCCAGCAGTGAACGCCAGGCTTATAATTCACCCCTCCACTTT
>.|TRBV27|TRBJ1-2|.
CASSLRLGTGNYGYTF
TGTGCCAGCAGTTTACGGCTAGGGACTGGTAACTATGGCTACACCTTC
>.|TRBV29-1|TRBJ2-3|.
CSVEARDTQYF
TGCAGCGTTGAAGCGAGAGATACGCAGTATTTT